This passage covers 32 T cell receptor beta chains from one sample sequenced in a study of T cell changes during pregnancy in multiple sclerosis. Here immunoSEQ multiplex PCR was the method, and the copy in TCRdb shows in-frame clones only, minus some. This table holds around 79,000 clones, 75% to 95% found once. Sequencing used CD4+ T cells from peripheral blood mononuclear cells, obtained in the second trimester of pregnancy. The receptor set was obtained from a female donor with multiple sclerosis, enrolled in a pregnancy study.

This clone was picked up a small number of times. The CDR3 loop reads CASDHLEAYPYGYTF. The CDR3 DNA reads as TGTGCTAGTGACCACTTAGAGGCATATCCCTATGGCTACACCTTC. The chain is built from TRBV12-5 and TRBJ1-2; D gene ambiguous. V lost 7 bases to trimming and J lost 4 bases, with 19 bases between them. Per germline, CDR1 LGHNT and CDR2 FRNRAP. This CDR3 comprises 15 residues.

This clone was recorded a few times. This sequence joins TRBV30 and TRBJ1-2; perhaps TRBD1 as D (5 bases). Deletions cut 1 base from V and 7 bases from J, with 19 bases between. Germline values: CDR1 GTSNPN, CDR2 SVGIG (reference sequence). This CDR3 has 15 amino acids. For the CDR3, the DNA is TGTGCCTGGAGTGCCCCCTCCAGGGCTGGTGGTGGCTACACCTTC. This translates into CAWSAPSRAGGGYTF.

The chain combines TRBV15 with TRBJ2-1; D is uncertain. V was cut by 2 bases and J by 5 bases, with 4 bases left in between. CDR1 and CDR2 (germline): LNHNV, YYDKDF (reference sequence). This CDR3 spans 12 amino acids. For the CDR3, the DNA is TGTGCCACCAGCAGACTAAACAATGAGCAGTTCTTC. As protein: CATSRLNNEQFF. The complete variable domain, with remaining parts taken from reference TRBV15 and TRBJ2-1, reads DAMVIQNPRYQVTQFGKPVTLSCSQTLNHNVMYWYQQKSSQAPKLLFHYYDKDFNNEADTPDNFQSRRPNTSFCFLDIRSPGLGDTAMYLCATSRLNNEQFFGPGTRLTVL.

Note on this clone: One end of the junction does not line up with germline, which may come from a read error. This chain links TRBV6-6 with TRBJ2-7, with TRBD1 matching over 9 bases. This CDR3 comprises 16 residues. Germline V lookup: CDR1 MNHNY, CDR2 SVGAGI (reference sequence). CDR3 sequence: CASSAPTGTGTYEQYF. In nucleotides, the CDR3 is TGTGCCAGCAGTGCCCCGACCGGGACAGGGACCTATGAGCAGTACTTC.

The chain links TRBV7-6 to TRBJ2-1; the D gene is possibly TRBD2 (6 bases). Per germline, CDR1 SGHVS and CDR2 FNYEAQ. Deletions cut 5 bases from V and 0 bases from J, with 14 bases between. There are 16 residues in the CDR3. In nucleotides, the CDR3 is TGTGCCAGCAGCACTAGAGACGGGAGCTCCTACAATGAGCAGTTCTTC. Amino acids: CASSTRDGSSYNEQFF. Full variable domain (missing parts from reference TRBV7-6 and TRBJ2-1): GAGVSQSPRYKVTKRGQDVALRCDPISGHVSLYWYRQALGQGPEFLTYFNYEAQQDKSGLPNDRFSAERPEGSISTLTIQRTEQRDSAMYRCASSTRDGSSYNEQFFGPGTRLTVL.

There are a few counts of this clone. The chain combines TRBV19 with TRBJ1-1; 8 bases map to TRBD1. V was pared by 5 bases and J by 5 bases, with 7 bases of the junction left unmatched. Germline CDR1 reads LNHDA; CDR2 reads SQIVND (reference sequence). This CDR3 has 14 residues. CDR3 DNA: TGTGCCAGTAGTTCAGACAGGGGATTAACTGAAGCTTTCTTT. Translated: CASSSDRGLTEAFF.

The DNA of the CDR3 is TGTGCCAGCACGCGGGGAGACAGGGACACTGAAGCTTTCTTT. This sequence encodes CASTRGDRDTEAFF. V and J are TRBV5-6 and TRBJ1-1; 7 bases fit TRBD1. Trimming took 6 bases from V and 3 from J; bases not matched to a gene: 8. The CDR3 consists of 14 residues. CDR1 SGHDT and CDR2 YYEEEE come from the germline V gene.

This clone was picked up one time. J is TRBJ2-7 and V is TRBV28, with TRBD2 matching 11 bases. CDR1 is MDHEN, CDR2 SYDVKM, per germline. Germline trimming cut 4 bases from V and 3 bases from J; bases unmatched to any gene: 5. The CDR3 contains 15 residues. This CDR3 reads CASSSTSGISYEQYF. In nucleotides, the CDR3 is TGTGCCAGCAGTTCGACTAGCGGGATAAGCTACGAGCAGTACTTC.

This clone is a singleton in its sample. V gene TRBV28 combines with J gene TRBJ1-2, with no clear D. Trimming stripped 6 bases from V and 5 bases from J, with 10 bases between. Germline V gene lookup returns CDR1 MDHEN and CDR2 SYDVKM. There are 12 residues in the CDR3. CDR3 loop: CASRAVEYGYTF. CDR3 nucleotide sequence: TGTGCCAGCAGGGCGGTGGAATATGGCTACACCTTC.

The chain employs TRBV4-1 and TRBJ2-7, with TRBD2 identical over 12 bases. This CDR3 has 16 amino acids. Looked up from germline, CDR1 is MGHRA and CDR2 is YSYEKL. V was pared by 2 bases and J by 4 bases, with 6 bases of the junction left unmatched. CDR3 region: CASSQPTSGRRYEQYF. In nucleotides, the CDR3 is TGCGCCAGCAGCCAACCGACTAGCGGGAGAAGATACGAGCAGTACTTC.

The count of this clone is one. This chain joins TRBV29-1 and TRBJ2-2; maybe TRBD1 (5 bases). Germline CDR1 and CDR2: SQVTM and ANQGSEA. Trimming removed 6 bases from V and 6 bases from J, with 11 bases in between. The CDR3 is 12 amino acids. The CDR3 DNA is TGCAGCGTCGTCACAGGTGCCGGGGAGCTGTTTTTT. It translates to CSVVTGAGELFF.

The chain couples TRBV28 to TRBJ1-1; 7 nucleotides agree with TRBD1. Germline loops: CDR1 MDHEN, CDR2 SYDVKM. V lost 8 bases, J lost 10 bases, and 7 bases stayed unmatched. CDR3 size: 11 residues. This chain's CDR3 is CASVSRQGAFF. The CDR3 region has the DNA TGTGCCAGCGTATCACGACAGGGAGCTTTCTTT.

CDR3 in DNA: TGTGCCAGCAAAGGGACAGGGGGCGGCGGCACTGAAGCTTTCTTT. It is translated as CASKGTGGGGTEAFF. The V gene is TRBV6-6, the J gene TRBJ1-1, with TRBD1 identical over 12 bases. Looked up from germline, CDR1 is MNHNY and CDR2 is SVGAGI (reference sequence). Germline trimming cut 7 bases from V and 4 bases from J; bases unmatched to any gene: 7. CDR3 length equals 15 residues.

CDR3 loop: CASSTTHSYEQYF. CDR3 DNA sequence: TGTGCCAGCTCAACTACCCATAGCTACGAGCAGTACTTC. The gene calls are TRBV18 and TRBJ2-7; the D is unclear. This CDR3 spans 13 amino acids. Germline assignment: CDR1 KGHSH and CDR2 LQKENI. The germline V and J ends were trimmed by 5 bases and 3 bases, with 11 bases remaining between them.

The chain has TRBV11-2 and TRBJ2-5; TRBD2 agrees at 10 bases. Germline assignment: CDR1 SGHAT and CDR2 FQNNGV. This CDR3 has 15 residues. Trimming at V came to 1 base and at J to 3 bases, leaving 2 bases not matched to a gene. The CDR3 loop is CASSLGGLAEETQYF. The CDR3 region has the DNA TGTGCCAGCAGCTTAGGAGGACTAGCGGAAGAGACCCAGTACTTC.

For this clone: This same CDR3 is encoded by further DNA sequences in the sample. CDR3 residues: CASSVAGGSSYEQYF. In nucleotides, the CDR3 is TGTGCCAGCAGCGTAGCCGGGGGGAGCTCCTACGAGCAGTACTTC. The V gene is TRBV9, the J gene TRBJ2-7; 7 bases fit TRBD2. Germline V gene sequence: CDR1 SGDLS, CDR2 YYNGEE. The J segment lost 0 bases and the V segment lost 0 bases, leaving 3 bases of the junction unmatched. The CDR3 length is 15 residues. Full variable domain (outside the CDR3, taken from reference TRBV9 and TRBJ2-7): DSGVTQTPKHLITATGQRVTLRCSPRSGDLSVYWYQQSLDQGLQFLIQYYNGEERAKGNILERFSAQQFPDLHSELNLSSLELGDSALYFCASSVAGGSSYEQYFGPGTRLTVT.

The chain employs TRBV2 and TRBJ1-4; D unresolved. V lost 1 base and J lost 7, with 7 bases in between. The CDR3 contains 13 residues. Germline V gives CDR1 SNHLY, CDR2 FYNNEI. The CDR3 DNA reads TGTGCCAGCAGTGAAGAGACTTTTGAAAAACTGTTTTTT. This gives the protein CASSEETFEKLFF.

The chain combines TRBV2 with TRBJ2-5; weak D call: TRBD2 (5 bases). With 1 base removed from V and 5 bases from J, the gap between germline ends came to 14 bases. The CDR3 runs to 15 residues. CDR1 is SNHLY, CDR2 FYNNEI, per germline. The DNA for the CDR3 is TGTGCCAGCAGTGAAGTTTCGTGGGAGTGGGAGACCCAGTACTTC. Translated: CASSEVSWEWETQYF.

This clone was detected once. The V call is TRBV6-5, the J call TRBJ2-1; weak D call: TRBD1 (6 bases). The V and J ends lost 6 bases and 11 bases respectively, with 11 bases between them. CDR1 is MNHEY and CDR2 is SVGAGI in the germline V gene. The CDR3 extends over 11 amino acids. The chain's CDR3 is CASSHRDQQFF. As DNA, the CDR3 is TGTGCCAGCAGCCACAGGGATCAGCAGTTCTTC.

This chain links TRBV9 with TRBJ2-3; 9 bases are a match to TRBD2. CDR3 length: 16 residues. Unmatched junction bases numbered 7, after V lost 1 base and J lost 4 bases. CDR1 and CDR2 (germline): SGDLS, YYNGEE. In DNA form, the CDR3 reads TGTGCCAGCAGCGTACTGGCGGGAGGGCCCCCAGATACGCAGTATTTT. It encodes CASSVLAGGPPDTQYF.

The CDR3 DNA reads as TGCGCCAGCAGAAACCGACGGGGGACAGCGCCCGATAGCAATCAGCCCCAGCATTTT. It is translated as CASRNRRGTAPDSNQPQHF. The V and J genes are TRBV10-1 and TRBJ1-5; 7 bases agree with TRBD1. The CDR3 extends over 19 amino acids. CDR1 and CDR2 (germline): WNHNN, SYGVQD (reference sequence). V was clipped by 6 bases and J by 0 bases; unmatched bases: 17.

The chain has TRBV30 and TRBJ2-7; a weak D match, TRBD1 (6 bases). Trimming pared 8 bases from V and 3 bases from J, leaving 11 bases between. The CDR3 extends over 11 amino acids. In germline, CDR1 is GTSNPN, CDR2 SVGIG (reference sequence). The CDR3 DNA reads TGTGCCGGAACAGGGTTCTACGAGCAGTACTTC. Protein: CAGTGFYEQYF.

The V and J genes are TRBV6-5 and TRBJ1-2; 7 positions agree with TRBD1. V lost 5 bases to trimming and J lost 5 bases; unmatched junction nucleotides: 11. Per germline, CDR1 MNHEY and CDR2 SVGAGI. The CDR3 covers 15 residues. The CDR3 bases are TGTGCCAGCAGTCGGGGGGGGTTCAGGGGGTATGGCTACACCTTC. Protein sequence: CASSRGGFRGYGYTF.

The rearrangement links TRBV9 to TRBJ2-7; unclear D gene. Germline V gene data show CDR1 as SGDLS and CDR2 as YYNGEE. Trimming stripped 0 bases from V and 4 bases from J, with 11 bases between. The CDR3 loop spans 14 amino acids. The DNA for the CDR3 is TGTGCCAGCAGCGTAGGGCCAGCGACTTACGAGCAGTACTTC. It translates to CASSVGPATYEQYF. Together with reference TRBV9 and TRBJ2-7, the CDR3 gives the full variable domain: DSGVTQTPKHLITATGQRVTLRCSPRSGDLSVYWYQQSLDQGLQFLIQYYNGEERAKGNILERFSAQQFPDLHSELNLSSLELGDSALYFCASSVGPATYEQYFGPGTRLTVT.

V gene TRBV18 combines with J gene TRBJ1-3, with D unresolved. V was cut by 3 bases and J by 4 bases, with 16 bases left in between. The CDR3 has 16 residues. Germline-derived CDR1 and CDR2 are KGHSH and LQKENI. The chain's CDR3 is CASSPQMGKLGNTIYF. In DNA, the CDR3 is TGTGCCAGCTCACCGCAAATGGGCAAACTCGGAAACACCATATATTTT.

This chain links TRBV6-1 with TRBJ2-4, with D possibly being TRBD1 (5 bases). The CDR3 is made up of 12 amino acids. Germline values: CDR1 MNHNS, CDR2 SASEGT. Between the trimmed V and J ends, which lost 10 bases and 6 bases, there was a span of 13 bases. This chain's CDR3 is CATQGLGNIQYF. In nucleotides, the CDR3 is TGTGCCACCCAGGGTTTGGGAAACATTCAGTACTTC.

The chain combines TRBV27 with TRBJ2-2; 7 nucleotides agree with TRBD2. With V trimmed by 5 bases and J by 2 bases, 5 bases remained unmatched. The CDR3 has 15 residues. Germline CDR1 and CDR2: MNHEY and SMNVEV (reference sequence). CDR3 amino acids: CASSPRLANTGELFF. The CDR3 coding sequence is TGTGCCAGCAGTCCCCGACTAGCTAACACCGGGGAGCTGTTTTTT.

The rearrangement joins TRBV7-3 to TRBJ2-1; 10 bases are a match to TRBD2. The length of the CDR3 is 16 residues. V lost 0 bases, J lost 1 base, and 0 bases stayed unmatched. Germline V CDR1 and CDR2: SGHTA, FQGTGA. CDR3 DNA: TGTGCCAGCAGCTTAACTAGCGGGGGGTCCTACAATGAGCAGTTCTTC. Its protein product is CASSLTSGGSYNEQFF.

The chain has TRBV7-6 and TRBJ2-5; 13 positions agree with TRBD2. Germline values: CDR1 SGHVS, CDR2 FNYEAQ. The V and J ends lost 5 bases and 10 bases, in that order; junction bases with no gene match: 13. The CDR3 spans 16 residues. The CDR3 coding sequence is TGTGCCAGCAGCCGTCTGAGGACTAGCGGGAGTTCGGGCCAGTACTTC. Residues: CASSRLRTSGSSGQYF.

The chain couples TRBV2 to TRBJ2-6, with a weak D call TRBD2 (5 bases). The length of the CDR3 is 15 residues. CDR1 is SNHLY and CDR2 is FYNNEI in the germline V gene. Trimming stripped 8 bases from V and 4 bases from J, with 15 bases between. CDR3 protein: CASEGVRGGANVLTF. DNA of the CDR3: TGTGCCAGCGAGGGTGTTCGAGGGGGGGCCAACGTCCTGACTTTC.

The rearrangement uses TRBV9 and TRBJ1-2; unclear D gene. The CDR3 has 16 amino acids. Deletions cut 3 bases from V and 5 bases from J, with 20 bases between. Germline assignment: CDR1 SGDLS and CDR2 YYNGEE. The CDR3 spells CASSAFWAEIGYGYTF. The CDR3 DNA reads TGTGCCAGCAGCGCATTCTGGGCAGAAATAGGATATGGCTACACCTTC. Full variable domain (rest looked up from reference TRBV9 and TRBJ1-2): DSGVTQTPKHLITATGQRVTLRCSPRSGDLSVYWYQQSLDQGLQFLIQYYNGEERAKGNILERFSAQQFPDLHSELNLSSLELGDSALYFCASSAFWAEIGYGYTFGSGTRLTVV.

This sequence joins TRBV21-1 and TRBJ2-7; TRBD1 is taken as the D call from the table, unchecked against the DNA. TRBV21-1 is deemed a pseudogene. The CDR3 spans 13 residues. The CDR3 sequence: CASSTGTGYEQYF. The CDR3 DNA reads TGTGCCAGCAGCACTGGGACAGGCTATGAGCAGTACTTC.